Each of the 24 T cell receptor beta chains below was sequenced from the same sample in a study of identical twins. TCRdb independently ran MiXCR on the 5' RACE reads; one entry per CDR3 protein. The sample lists some 440,000 distinct CDR3 sequences; roughly 24% were seen once. Another study also made use of these data, one on T cells expressing NK-cell markers.

The sequencing sample was made of CD4+ T cells sorted from blood. The receptor set was obtained from a woman between 18 and 30 years old in good health.

The V gene is TRBV3-1, the J gene TRBJ2-6, with a tentative D call TRBD2 (6 bases). The length of the CDR3 is 17 residues. Deletions cut 4 bases from V and 3 bases from J, with 16 bases between. Germline V gives CDR1 LGHDT, CDR2 YNNKEL (reference sequence). The CDR3 is CASSPWGVFFGANVLTF. CDR3 nucleotide sequence: TGTGCCAGCAGCCCTTGGGGGGTGTTCTTTGGGGCCAACGTCCTGACTTTC.

V gene TRBV4-3 combines with J gene TRBJ2-7; 7 bases agree with TRBD2. The germline CDR1 and CDR2 sequences are LGHNA and YSLEER. The CDR3 has 16 amino acids. Trimming cost V 0 bases and J 3 bases; bases outside gene matches: 8. The CDR3 nucleotides read TGCGCCAGCAGCCAAGATCGACTGGGAGGGATCTACGAGCAGTACTTC. This translates into CASSQDRLGGIYEQYF.

This clonotype was observed once. V gene TRBV12-3 or TRBV12-4 combines with J gene TRBJ2-1; 14 bases are a match to TRBD2. The CDR3 extends over 15 amino acids. V lost 5 bases, J lost 10 bases, and 7 bases stayed unmatched. Written as DNA, the CDR3 is TGTGCCAGCAGTCCCGGACTAGCGGGGGGTCGGGAGCAGTTCTTC. Protein sequence: CASSPGLAGGREQFF.

This clonotype has just one count. The V call is TRBV10-3, the J call TRBJ2-3; D is possibly TRBD2 (6 bases). The V gene lost 6 bases and the J gene lost 1 base, with 14 bases spanning the gap. The CDR3 contains 15 residues. CDR1 and CDR2 (germline): ENHRY, SYGVKD. This chain's CDR3 is CAIRNSGGGTDTQYF. CDR3 sequence (DNA): TGTGCCATCAGGAATAGCGGAGGGGGCACAGATACGCAGTATTTT.

The table lists this clonotype with a few counts. The chain recombines TRBV7-2 with TRBJ2-7; TRBD1 matches at 7 bases. Germline V gene sequence: CDR1 SGHTA, CDR2 FQGNSA. This CDR3 is 14 amino acids long. Unmatched junction bases numbered 9, after V lost 6 bases and J lost 4 bases. CDR3 nucleotides: TGTGCCAGCAGTATCCCGGGACAGATTTACGAGCAGTACTTC. It specifies CASSIPGQIYEQYF.

This clonotype occurred a few times. The chain carries TRBV6-6 and TRBJ2-1, with 7 positions matching TRBD2. Germline assignment: CDR1 MNHNY and CDR2 SVGAGI (reference sequence). CDR3 length: 13 residues. Germline trimming cut 2 bases from V and 9 bases from J; bases unmatched to any gene: 4. CDR3 nucleotide sequence: TGTGCCAGCAGTTACGGAGGGGAGGGTGAGCAGTTCTTC. Its translation: CASSYGGEGEQFF.

The rearrangement joins TRBV7-8 to TRBJ2-3; 11 bases are shared with TRBD2. Losses at the gene ends were 4 bases for V and 5 bases for J; bases not matched to a gene: 8. Germline values: CDR1 SGHVS, CDR2 FQNEAQ. The CDR3 covers 16 residues. CDR3 coding DNA: TGTGCCAGCAGCTCCCGACTAGCGGGGCCCCTAGATACGCAGTATTTT. Translation gives CASSSRLAGPLDTQYF.

The chain joins TRBV30 to TRBJ1-5; TRBD1 is a possible D gene (5 bases). V shed 3 bases and J shed 7 bases, with 13 bases lying between them. The CDR3 runs 13 residues. Germline CDR1 and CDR2: GTSNPN and SVGIG (reference sequence). The CDR3 DNA follows: TGTGCCTGGAGCCCTGGGGGGTTACAGCCCCAGCATTTT. Translating it yields CAWSPGGLQPQHF.

This clonotype was observed a few times. The rearrangement links TRBV12-5 to TRBJ2-1; weak D call: TRBD1 (5 bases). This CDR3 is 15 amino acids long. Germline V lookup: CDR1 LGHNT, CDR2 FRNRAP. V was trimmed by 1 base and J by 9 bases, leaving 16 bases between them. The CDR3 sequence: CASGLAQTVRGEQFF. Written as DNA, the CDR3 is TGTGCTAGTGGTTTGGCCCAGACAGTTCGCGGTGAGCAGTTCTTC. Variable domain in full (rest from reference TRBV12-5 and TRBJ2-1): DARVTQTPRHKVTEMGQEVTMRCQPILGHNTVFWYRQTMMQGLELLAYFRNRAPLDDSGMPKDRFSAEMPDATLATLKIQPSEPRDSAVYFCASGLAQTVRGEQFFGPGTRLTVL.

This clonotype was seen a handful of times. The rearrangement joins TRBV6-1 to TRBJ2-7; TRBD1 is a possible D gene (6 bases). Trimming removed 1 base from V and 1 base from J, with 17 bases in between. The germline V gene encodes CDR1 MNHNS and CDR2 SASEGT. This CDR3 is built from 17 residues. In DNA, the CDR3 is TGTGCCAGCAGTGAAGAGCGATTGGACAGCAAATCCTACGAGCAGTACTTC. Amino acids: CASSEERLDSKSYEQYF.

This clonotype was detected ten times or more. The chain links TRBV25-1 to TRBJ1-1; D ambiguous. The germline gives CDR1 MGHDK, CDR2 SYGVNS. The CDR3 extends over 13 amino acids. Trimming cost V 3 bases and J 0 bases, with 5 bases left between them. CDR3 sequence reads: CASSDWVNTEAFF. For the CDR3, the DNA is TGTGCCAGCAGTGATTGGGTGAACACTGAAGCTTTCTTT.

CDR3 DNA: TGTGCCAGCAGCTTAGGCCAGGGTGACAATGAGCAGTTCTTC. This gives the protein CASSLGQGDNEQFF. V and J are TRBV7-9 and TRBJ2-1; D may be TRBD1 (5 bases). Between the trimmed V and J ends, which lost 1 base and 5 bases, there was a span of 9 bases. CDR3 length: 14 amino acids. Per germline, CDR1 SEHNR and CDR2 FQNEAQ (reference sequence).

This rearrangement joins TRBV20-1 to TRBJ2-5; D unclear. The CDR3 sequence is 12 residues long. Trimming removed 4 bases from V and 0 bases from J, with 6 bases in between. Germline loops: CDR1 DFQATT, CDR2 SNEGSKA (reference sequence). Here the CDR3 DNA reads TGCAGTGCTACAGGATACCAAGAGACCCAGTACTTC. Its protein product is CSATGYQETQYF.

The chain recombines TRBV20-1 with TRBJ2-3; D is undetermined. The CDR3 runs to 14 residues. CDR1 and CDR2 (germline): DFQATT, SNEGSKA (reference sequence). Trimming took 4 bases from V and 7 from J, leaving 18 bases between them. CDR3 sequence: CSATTPTDGNTQYF. The CDR3 nucleotides are TGCAGTGCTACTACCCCCACGGACGGCAATACGCAGTATTTT.

The chain combines TRBV7-8 with TRBJ2-7, with 8 nucleotides matching TRBD1. CDR3 length: 16 residues. From germline, CDR1 is SGHVS and CDR2 FQNEAQ. The ends lost 1 base at V and 5 bases at J; junction bases unmatched: 10. The CDR3 spells CASSLGGGTGVHEQYF. CDR3 bases: TGTGCCAGCAGCTTAGGGGGCGGGACAGGTGTCCACGAGCAGTACTTC.

V and J are TRBV30 and TRBJ2-2; 11 bases match TRBD1. Trimming removed 2 bases from V and 8 bases from J; junction bases left unmatched: 10. This CDR3 region has 16 residues. The germline CDR1 and CDR2 sequences are GTSNPN and SVGIG (reference sequence). CDR3 sequence reads: CAWSSTDRGRFGELFF. CDR3 in DNA: TGTGCCTGGAGTTCGACGGACAGGGGGCGCTTTGGGGAGCTGTTTTTT.

In its sample, this clonotype was seen a few times. This sequence joins TRBV18 and TRBJ2-1, with TRBD1 identical over 9 bases. Germline lookup yields CDR1 KGHSH and CDR2 LQKENI. The CDR3 runs 15 residues. V lost 2 bases and J lost 6; bases outside the gene matches: 5. CDR3 sequence (DNA): TGTGCCAGCTCACCAACGACAGGGGGGTCCAATGAGCAGTTCTTC. It translates to CASSPTTGGSNEQFF.

This clonotype came up many times. The chain is built from TRBV29-1 and TRBJ2-1; D possibly corresponds to TRBD2 (6 bases). The V gene's germline CDR1 is SQVTM and CDR2 ANQGSEA. CDR3 length: 16 residues. V shed 5 bases and J shed 0 bases, with 17 bases lying between them. CDR3 residues: CSVPELAPNSYNEQFF. CDR3 bases: TGCAGCGTTCCGGAACTAGCTCCCAACTCCTACAATGAGCAGTTCTTC.

This clonotype appeared a few times. The chain carries TRBV7-2 and TRBJ1-2; 7 nucleotides align to TRBD1. This CDR3 is built from 13 residues. Germline CDR1 is SGHTA and CDR2 is FQGNSA. After removal of 5 bases from V and 8 bases from J, the junction contained 8 bases not matched to a gene. As DNA, the CDR3 is TGTGCCAGCAGCCTCGACAGGGTTTGGGGCTACACCTTC. Protein product: CASSLDRVWGYTF.

This clonotype turned up a few times. J is TRBJ2-2 and V is TRBV6-2 or TRBV6-3; D is unclear. This CDR3 region has 14 residues. Germline CDR1 and CDR2: MNHEY and SVGEGT. V was cut by 8 bases and J by 1 base, with 11 bases left in between. The CDR3 DNA is TGTGCCAGCGGTAAACCAAAGAACACCGGGGAGCTGTTTTTT. This sequence encodes CASGKPKNTGELFF.

The chain combines TRBV20-1 with TRBJ2-7; TRBD1 matches at 7 bases. V was pared by 6 bases and J by 6 bases, with 14 bases of the junction left unmatched. The CDR3 runs 14 residues. CDR1 is DFQATT and CDR2 is SNEGSKA in the germline V gene (reference sequence). In DNA, the CDR3 is TGCAGTGCGCCACAGGGGCCAACTCGGGGCGAGCAGTACTTC. It translates to CSAPQGPTRGEQYF.

The V gene is TRBV20-1, the J gene TRBJ2-7; the D gene is possibly TRBD1 (6 bases). This CDR3 has 11 amino acids. CDR1 and CDR2 (germline): DFQATT, SNEGSKA (reference sequence). V was cut by 4 bases and J by 3 bases, with 7 bases left in between. The CDR3 region has the DNA TGCAGTGCTATAGGGGGCTACGAGCAGTACTTC. It yields the protein CSAIGGYEQYF.

The gene calls are TRBV9 and TRBJ1-6; D might be TRBD1 (6 bases). Germline V CDR1 and CDR2: SGDLS, YYNGEE. This CDR3 is built from 15 residues. The V end was cut by 4 bases, the J end by 4 bases, with 12 bases between. The DNA of the CDR3 is TGTGCCAGCAGCCAGGGGACTCGGTATAATTCACCCCTCCACTTT. Translated: CASSQGTRYNSPLHF.

This clonotype was detected only a few times. The CDR3 is CASSSGQLPYEQYF. The CDR3 coding sequence is TGTGCCAGCTCATCGGGACAGCTCCCCTACGAGCAGTACTTC. The chain has TRBV18 and TRBJ2-7, with TRBD1 matching 7 bases. V gave up 5 bases and J gave up 2 bases; unmatched junction bases: 6. The germline CDR1 and CDR2 sequences are KGHSH and LQKENI. CDR3 size: 14 residues.